These T cell receptor beta chains were read from a single sample in a study of human T cells and chemical hapten exposure. A single record per CDR3 protein comes from TCRdb applying MiXCR to the RACE reads. Counted here are some 80,000 distinct CDR3 sequences, around 10% occurring once; the ten biggest clones make up about 4.2%. This specimen consisted of whole blood, obtained in connection with sensitization to the hapten diphenylcyclopropenone (DPC). These receptors originate from a woman in her 50s with alopecia areata. Some clones in this sample may be carry-over from other donors' samples. CDR3s include the opening cysteine and the closing phenylalanine or tryptophan. A D gene is named only where the DNA matches it firmly. Not all rows give a size; the values are once, few, many and, for expanded clones, a class.

v_call	j_call	clone_size	d_call	cdr3_nt	cdr3_aa
TRBV27	TRBJ2-7	NA	NA	TGTGCCAGCAGTATGAAGGGATACTACGAGCAGTACTTC	CASSMKGYYEQYF
TRBV24-1	TRBJ2-3	NA	NA	TGTGCCACCAGTGATTCAGGGGGAGGGGGCCCAGCAAGGGATACGCAGTATTTT	CATSDSGGGGPARDTQYF
TRBV4-2	TRBJ2-7	many	NA	TGTGCCAGCAGCCAAGAAGCATTCCCGGGACTCTACGAGCAGTACTTC	CASSQEAFPGLYEQYF
TRBV28	TRBJ2-1	NA	TRBD1	TGTGCCAGCAGTCGACAGGGGGCGGTTGAGCAGTTCTTC	CASSRQGAVEQFF
TRBV6-1	TRBJ2-6	NA	NA	TGTGCCAGCAGTAAACAGGGCTCTGGGGCCAACGTCCTGACTTTC	CASSKQGSGANVLTF
TRBV10-3	TRBJ2-7	few	NA	TGTGCCATCAGTGCTCAACTCGAGCAGTACTTC	CAISAQLEQYF
TRBV27	TRBJ1-5	NA	NA	TGTGCCAGCAGCCCTAATCAGCCCCAGCATTTT	CASSPNQPQHF
TRBV20-1	TRBJ1-1	many	TRBD1	TGCAGTGCTAGAAGAGGGACAGCGAACACTGAAGCTTTCTTT	CSARRGTANTEAFF
TRBV2	TRBJ1-2	NA	NA	TGTGCCAGCAGTGACCAGGCCCCCTCTAACTATGGCTACACCTTC	CASSDQAPSNYGYTF
TRBV30	TRBJ1-2	NA	NA	TGTGCCTGGAGTACGCAATTCTATGGCTACACCTTC	CAWSTQFYGYTF
TRBV21-1	TRBJ2-1	many	NA	TGTGCCAGCAGCAAAGCGCTCACTAGCGGGAGCTCCTACAATGAGCAGTTCTTC	CASSKALTSGSSYNEQFF
TRBV5-1	TRBJ1-1	medium-sized	NA	TGCGCCAGCAGGAATCAATACACTGAAGCTTTCTTT	CASRNQYTEAFF
TRBV27	TRBJ2-7	many	TRBD1	TGTGCCAGCCTAATGACAGGGGGTTCCTACGAGCAGTACTTC	CASLMTGGSYEQYF
TRBV20-1	TRBJ1-1	NA	NA	TGCAGTGCTAGAGGAGTCCGGGGAGGGGGCACTGAAGCTTTCTTT	CSARGVRGGGTEAFF
TRBV20-1	TRBJ2-5	NA	TRBD1	TGCAGTGCTAGCAGGGGGTACCAAGAGACCCAGTACTTC	CSASRGYQETQYF
TRBV6-2/TRBV6-3	TRBJ2-2	NA	NA	TGTGCCAGCAACCCGCCGGGGACTCTAAACACCGGGGAGCTGTTTTTT	CASNPPGTLNTGELFF
TRBV13	TRBJ2-1	many	NA	TGTGCCAGCAGCTTAGACGCTTACAATGAGCAGTTCTTC	CASSLDAYNEQFF
TRBV18	TRBJ2-2	few	NA	TGTGCCAGCTCACCGCTCCGGGGGCCGAACACCGGGGAGCTGTTTTTT	CASSPLRGPNTGELFF
TRBV7-9	TRBJ2-7	many	NA	TGTGCCAGCAGCAGGATCCAGGGTTCCTCCTACGAGCAGTACTTC	CASSRIQGSSYEQYF
TRBV19	TRBJ2-2	few	TRBD2	TGTGCCAGTAGTAGAAGTGGGACTAGCGGAGCCGGGGAGCTGTTTTTT	CASSRSGTSGAGELFF
TRBV6-4	TRBJ1-2	many	NA	TGTGCCAGCAGTCCGCGGGACGGTCTCCCCCACTATGGCTACACCTTC	CASSPRDGLPHYGYTF
TRBV3-1	TRBJ1-5	few	NA	TGTGCCAGCAGCTATGACAGAAGCAATCAGCCCCAGCATTTT	CASSYDRSNQPQHF
TRBV12-3/TRBV12-4	TRBJ2-7	many	TRBD2	TGTGCCAGCAGACAGCGGGAGGCTGGAAAGCAGTACTTC	CASRQREAGKQYF
TRBV28	TRBJ1-5	many	NA	TGTGCCAGCAGTTTCGATCAGCCCCAGCATTTT	CASSFDQPQHF
TRBV28	TRBJ1-5	many	NA	TGTGCCAGCAGGTGGCGGGGGCAGCTATATCAGCCCCAGCATTTT	CASRWRGQLYQPQHF
TRBV20-1	TRBJ2-5	many	NA	TGCAGTGCTAAGAAAGGGGAGACCCAGTACTTC	CSAKKGETQYF
TRBV6-1	TRBJ1-2	many	NA	TGTGCCAGCAGCCTTAACTATGGCTACACCTTC	CASSLNYGYTF
TRBV4-2	TRBJ2-1	few	TRBD2	TGTGCCAGCAGCCTGCTACTAGCGGGGGACAATGAGCAGTTCTTC	CASSLLLAGDNEQFF
TRBV24-1	TRBJ2-6	many	TRBD1	TGTGCCACCGAGGGACAGGGGGCGCTCGGGGCCAACGTCCTGACTTTC	CATEGQGALGANVLTF
TRBV18	TRBJ2-2	NA	NA	TGTGCCAGCTCACCCCAACACACCGGGGAGCTGTTTTTT	CASSPQHTGELFF
TRBV20-1	TRBJ1-5	many	NA	TGCAGTGCTAGCTGGGGTTATAGCAATCAGCCCCAGCATTTT	CSASWGYSNQPQHF
TRBV29-1	TRBJ2-1	medium-sized	TRBD2	TGCAGCGTGGCCGGGACTAGCCCAGTGGGAGAGCAGTTCTTC	CSVAGTSPVGEQFF